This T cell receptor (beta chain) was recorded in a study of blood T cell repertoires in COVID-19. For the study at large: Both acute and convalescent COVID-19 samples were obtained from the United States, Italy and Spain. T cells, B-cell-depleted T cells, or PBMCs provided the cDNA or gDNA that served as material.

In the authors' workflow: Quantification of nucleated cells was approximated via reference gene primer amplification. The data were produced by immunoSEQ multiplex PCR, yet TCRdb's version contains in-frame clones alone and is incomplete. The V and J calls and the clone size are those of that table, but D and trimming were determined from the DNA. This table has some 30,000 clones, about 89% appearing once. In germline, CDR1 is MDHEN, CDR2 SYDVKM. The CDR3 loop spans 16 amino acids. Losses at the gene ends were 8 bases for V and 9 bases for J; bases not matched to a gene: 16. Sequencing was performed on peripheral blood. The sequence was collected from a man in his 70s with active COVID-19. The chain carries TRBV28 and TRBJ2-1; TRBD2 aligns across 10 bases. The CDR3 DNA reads TGTGCCAGCGGATCAAATGGGGCTAGCGGGAGTCCTGAGCAGTTCTTC. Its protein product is CASGSNGASGSPEQFF.